This T cell receptor beta chain was obtained from a study of blood T cells in healthy people across ages. Study findings and constraints: Comparison with aged donors showed that long-lived donors had more naive CD4+ cells and higher diversity. TCR beta diversity was tightly associated with the proportion of naive T cells. Because sorting was not performed, PBMCs prevented conclusive naive versus antigen-experienced comparison.

Using a J-beta primer mix together with a sample-barcoded 5' primer, a second PCR was run for roughly 6 to 12 cycles. TCRdb passed the 5' RACE reads through MiXCR, listing each CDR3 protein once. The sample lists approximately 800,000 distinct CDR3 sequences, around 50% occurring once. Comment on this clonotype: Its antigen is still unknown.

This receptor was obtained from a middle-aged man in good health. The sequenced sample consisted of blood.

In DNA, the CDR3 is TGTGCCAGCAGCGGGGGACAGGTCGGAACCGGGGAGCTGTTTTTT. Translation: CASSGGQVGTGELFF. The V gene is TRBV7-9, the J gene TRBJ2-2; 8 bases are shared with TRBD1. CDR1 and CDR2 (germline): SEHNR, FQNEAQ (reference sequence). Trimming removed 5 bases from V and 5 bases from J; junction bases left unmatched: 7. CDR3 length equals 15 residues.